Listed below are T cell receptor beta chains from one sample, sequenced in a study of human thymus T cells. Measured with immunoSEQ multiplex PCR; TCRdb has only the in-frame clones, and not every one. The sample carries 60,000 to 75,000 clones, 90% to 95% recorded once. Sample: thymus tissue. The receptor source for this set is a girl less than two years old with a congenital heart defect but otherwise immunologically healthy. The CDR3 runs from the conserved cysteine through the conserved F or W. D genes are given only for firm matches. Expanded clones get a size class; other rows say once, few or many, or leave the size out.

CDR3 DNA: TGTGCCTGGAATACAGGATCTTCTGGAAACACCATATATTTT
CDR3 protein: CAWNTGSSGNTIYF
D gene: .
J gene: TRBJ1-3
clone size: .
V gene: TRBV30

CDR3 DNA: TGTGCCAGCAGCCGAGAGGGTAGCGGCCCCCCCAATGAGCAGTTCTTC
CDR3 protein: CASSREGSGPPNEQFF
D gene: .
J gene: TRBJ2-1
clone size: once
V gene: TRBV9

CDR3 DNA: TGTGCCAGCAGGGGGAACGGCACAGCCACGCCGAACACCGGGGAGCTGTTTTTT
CDR3 protein: CASRGNGTATPNTGELFF
D gene: .
J gene: TRBJ2-2
clone size: .
V gene: TRBV25-1

CDR3 DNA: TGTGCCAGTACGGGGTACACTGAAGCTTTCTTT
CDR3 protein: CASTGYTEAFF
D gene: .
J gene: TRBJ1-1
clone size: once
V gene: TRBV19

CDR3 DNA: TGTGCCATCAGTGAGCGGGCAAAGCAGCCCCAGCATTTT
CDR3 protein: CAISERAKQPQHF
D gene: .
J gene: TRBJ1-5
clone size: once
V gene: TRBV10-3

CDR3 DNA: TGTGCCAGCGGCGTCATACCGAGACCCGCCCTGGACGAAAAACTGTTTTTT
CDR3 protein: CASGVIPRPALDEKLFF
D gene: .
J gene: TRBJ1-4
clone size: .
V gene: TRBV27

CDR3 DNA: TGTGCCAGCAGTTCCCCGGGCTACTATGGCTACACCTTC
CDR3 protein: CASSSPGYYGYTF
D gene: .
J gene: TRBJ1-2
clone size: once
V gene: TRBV6-5

CDR3 DNA: TGCGCCAGCAGCCAAGAGGCTAGCGGGAGGAGGAAAGAGACCCAGTACTTC
CDR3 protein: CASSQEASGRRKETQYF
D gene: TRBD2
J gene: TRBJ2-5
clone size: .
V gene: TRBV4-3

CDR3 DNA: TGCAGTGCTAGGACTAGCGGGTACTTCTTC
CDR3 protein: CSARTSGYFF
D gene: TRBD2
J gene: TRBJ2-1
clone size: .
V gene: TRBV20-1

CDR3 DNA: TGTGCCAGCAGCTTAGTCACTGACGGGTTAAAGCTCTATGGCTACACCTTC
CDR3 protein: CASSLVTDGLKLYGYTF
D gene: .
J gene: TRBJ1-2
clone size: .
V gene: TRBV7-2

CDR3 DNA: TGTGCCAGCACCAAGACAGGGACGGACATTCAGTACTTC
CDR3 protein: CASTKTGTDIQYF
D gene: TRBD1
J gene: TRBJ2-4
clone size: .
V gene: TRBV7-2

CDR3 DNA: TGTGCCAGCAGCCTTAGCGGGATGTACTACAATGAGCAGTTCTTC
CDR3 protein: CASSLSGMYYNEQFF
D gene: TRBD2
J gene: TRBJ2-1
clone size: .
V gene: TRBV9

CDR3 DNA: TGCGCCAGCAGCTTATGGATAAACTCCTACAATGAGCAGTTCTTC
CDR3 protein: CASSLWINSYNEQFF
D gene: .
J gene: TRBJ2-1
clone size: .
V gene: TRBV5-1

CDR3 DNA: TGTGCCAGCAGCTTATTTTTTCTGGCTCCTACCTCTCCCACTGAAGCTTTCTTT
CDR3 protein: CASSLFFLAPTSPTEAFF
D gene: .
J gene: TRBJ1-1
clone size: .
V gene: TRBV7-9

CDR3 DNA: TGTGCCAGCAGTGTAAGCGGGAGTTACGACACCGGGGAGCTGTTTTTT
CDR3 protein: CASSVSGSYDTGELFF
D gene: TRBD2
J gene: TRBJ2-2
clone size: .
V gene: TRBV6-4

CDR3 DNA: TGCGCCAGCAGCCAAGGGGGGGGGACAGCACAAGAGACCCAGTACTTC
CDR3 protein: CASSQGGGTAQETQYF
D gene: .
J gene: TRBJ2-5
clone size: .
V gene: TRBV4-3

CDR3 DNA: TGTGCCACACGCTGGGATATTTATGGCTACACCTTC
CDR3 protein: CATRWDIYGYTF
D gene: .
J gene: TRBJ1-2
clone size: few
V gene: TRBV10-3

CDR3 DNA: TGCGCCAGCAGCCACCAGGGGATAGGGGTCGGGAACCGCTCTGGAAACACCATATATTTT
CDR3 protein: CASSHQGIGVGNRSGNTIYF
D gene: .
J gene: TRBJ1-3
clone size: .
V gene: TRBV4-3

CDR3 DNA: TGTGCCAGCAGTTTACAACGGGAGTTGGGCACAGATACGCAGTATTTT
CDR3 protein: CASSLQRELGTDTQYF
D gene: .
J gene: TRBJ2-3
clone size: .
V gene: TRBV28

CDR3 DNA: TGCGCCAGCAGCCAAGATTTGACAGAAGATGGCTACACCTTC
CDR3 protein: CASSQDLTEDGYTF
D gene: .
J gene: TRBJ1-2
clone size: .
V gene: TRBV4-3

CDR3 DNA: TGCGCCAGCAGCCCACCATCGGGGGTGGGAAAGGACGGGGAGCTGTTTTTT
CDR3 protein: CASSPPSGVGKDGELFF
D gene: .
J gene: TRBJ2-2
clone size: .
V gene: TRBV5-1

CDR3 DNA: TGTGCCAGCAGCTTAGAGACAGTCCAAGAGACCCAGTACTTC
CDR3 protein: CASSLETVQETQYF
D gene: .
J gene: TRBJ2-5
clone size: .
V gene: TRBV7-4

CDR3 DNA: TGTGCCAGCAGCACTCGACAGGGGGCGAAAGCTAATGAAAAACTGTTTTTT
CDR3 protein: CASSTRQGAKANEKLFF
D gene: TRBD1
J gene: TRBJ1-4
clone size: .
V gene: TRBV7-9

CDR3 DNA: TGTGCCAGCAGCCAAGACCCCTTCCCTGTCCGGGCGGGCGAGCAGTACTTC
CDR3 protein: CASSQDPFPVRAGEQYF
D gene: .
J gene: TRBJ2-7
clone size: .
V gene: TRBV14

CDR3 DNA: TGTGCCAGCAGCCCTTCAATGGGACTAGCGGTGGTTGATACGCAGTATTTT
CDR3 protein: CASSPSMGLAVVDTQYF
D gene: TRBD2
J gene: TRBJ2-3
clone size: .
V gene: TRBV27

CDR3 DNA: TGCAGCGTTGGGGTTGACATTCAGTACTTC
CDR3 protein: CSVGVDIQYF
D gene: .
J gene: TRBJ2-4
clone size: .
V gene: TRBV29-1

CDR3 DNA: TGCGCCAGCACCGACTCGATAGCGGGAGGGTTCCACGAGCAGTACTTC
CDR3 protein: CASTDSIAGGFHEQYF
D gene: TRBD2
J gene: TRBJ2-7
clone size: .
V gene: TRBV5-1

CDR3 DNA: TGCGCCAGCAGCCTGGATCGGATGATGAACACTGAAGCTTTCTTT
CDR3 protein: CASSLDRMMNTEAFF
D gene: .
J gene: TRBJ1-1
clone size: .
V gene: TRBV5-1

CDR3 DNA: TGTGCCAGCGCCCCCGGACAAATAACCTTGGGGGAGCTGTTTTTT
CDR3 protein: CASAPGQITLGELFF
D gene: .
J gene: TRBJ2-2
clone size: .
V gene: TRBV9

CDR3 DNA: TGTGCCAGCGGCGGGGTAGCGGGAGGTAACATTCAGTACTTC
CDR3 protein: CASGGVAGGNIQYF
D gene: TRBD2
J gene: TRBJ2-4
clone size: .
V gene: TRBV28

CDR3 DNA: TGTGCCAGCAGCGTAGGTGGGACTAGCGGGACCCGACAAGAGACCCAGTACTTC
CDR3 protein: CASSVGGTSGTRQETQYF
D gene: TRBD2
J gene: TRBJ2-5
clone size: .
V gene: TRBV9

CDR3 DNA: TGTGCCAGCAGCGATGCTACCCAGACCGACGGGTACGAGCAGTACTTC
CDR3 protein: CASSDATQTDGYEQYF
D gene: .
J gene: TRBJ2-7
clone size: .
V gene: TRBV21-1

CDR3 DNA: TGCGCCAGCAGCTTGACTCGTGGGGCTAATGAAAAACTGTTTTTT
CDR3 protein: CASSLTRGANEKLFF
D gene: .
J gene: TRBJ1-4
clone size: .
V gene: TRBV5-1

CDR3 DNA: TGTGCCAGCAGCTTATTAAGTTCGGAGAGGGGACCCAATGAGCAGTTCTTC
CDR3 protein: CASSLLSSERGPNEQFF
D gene: .
J gene: TRBJ2-1
clone size: .
V gene: TRBV7-2

CDR3 DNA: TGCGCCAGCAGTGAATTTCCGGAGTGGAACACTGAAGCTTTCTTT
CDR3 protein: CASSEFPEWNTEAFF
D gene: .
J gene: TRBJ1-1
clone size: few
V gene: TRBV10-2

CDR3 DNA: TGTGCCAGCAGCTTAGGGGAAATCTACGAGCAGTACTTC
CDR3 protein: CASSLGEIYEQYF
D gene: .
J gene: TRBJ2-7
clone size: .
V gene: TRBV7-2

CDR3 DNA: TGTGCCTGCGCCGGGCGGGAGGGCCACAATGAGCAGTTCTTC
CDR3 protein: CACAGREGHNEQFF
D gene: TRBD2
J gene: TRBJ2-1
clone size: .
V gene: TRBV7-2

CDR3 DNA: TGTGCCAGCAGCTTTAGGACAGGGGGCACTAATGAAAAACTGTTTTTT
CDR3 protein: CASSFRTGGTNEKLFF
D gene: TRBD1
J gene: TRBJ1-4
clone size: .
V gene: TRBV7-9

CDR3 DNA: TGTGCCAGCAAAAGGGGGTTCTTTGAGCAGTTCTTC
CDR3 protein: CASKRGFFEQFF
D gene: .
J gene: TRBJ2-1
clone size: .
V gene: TRBV27

CDR3 DNA: TGTGCCAGCAGCTTGGGGGGCGGCGCTAGCGGGAGACGAAACGGGGAGCTGTTTTTT
CDR3 protein: CASSLGGGASGRRNGELFF
D gene: TRBD2
J gene: TRBJ2-2
clone size: .
V gene: TRBV5-4

CDR3 DNA: TGTGCCAGCAGTGAACAGGTGGACGGAATAGACACCATATATTTT
CDR3 protein: CASSEQVDGIDTIYF
D gene: .
J gene: TRBJ1-3
clone size: .
V gene: TRBV6-1

CDR3 DNA: TGCGCCAGCCGTTCCGGGACAGGGAGTCAGCCCCAGCATTTT
CDR3 protein: CASRSGTGSQPQHF
D gene: TRBD1
J gene: TRBJ1-5
clone size: .
V gene: TRBV5-1

CDR3 DNA: TGTGCCTGGAGTGTACGGCGGGAGGTGGCCGGGGAGCTGTTTTTT
CDR3 protein: CAWSVRREVAGELFF
D gene: TRBD2
J gene: TRBJ2-2
clone size: .
V gene: TRBV30

CDR3 DNA: TGTGCCAGCAGTTCATATAGCGGGAGGACGAATACGCAGTATTTT
CDR3 protein: CASSSYSGRTNTQYF
D gene: TRBD2
J gene: TRBJ2-3
clone size: .
V gene: TRBV27

CDR3 DNA: TGCGCCAGCAGCCAAGGGGGGACAGGGTCCGAGACTTACAATGAGCAGTTCTTC
CDR3 protein: CASSQGGTGSETYNEQFF
D gene: TRBD1
J gene: TRBJ2-1
clone size: once
V gene: TRBV4-3

CDR3 DNA: TGTGCCAGCGGGACAGGGACGAACACCGGGGAGCTGTTTTTT
CDR3 protein: CASGTGTNTGELFF
D gene: TRBD1
J gene: TRBJ2-2
clone size: .
V gene: TRBV10-3

CDR3 DNA: TGCGCCAGCAGCTTGGCCTTGTCAGGGTCGGAAAACACTGAAGCTTTCTTT
CDR3 protein: CASSLALSGSENTEAFF
D gene: .
J gene: TRBJ1-1
clone size: .
V gene: TRBV5-1

CDR3 DNA: TGTGCCAGCAGTTTAAGTCCTGAACCCTCCTACGAGCAGTACTTC
CDR3 protein: CASSLSPEPSYEQYF
D gene: .
J gene: TRBJ2-7
clone size: .
V gene: TRBV27

CDR3 DNA: TGTGCCTGGACTAGCGGGTTCTACAATGAGCAGTTCTTC
CDR3 protein: CAWTSGFYNEQFF
D gene: TRBD2
J gene: TRBJ2-1
clone size: few
V gene: TRBV30

CDR3 DNA: TGTGCCAGCAGCCTGATGGGTAATCCGGGAGCCTACAATGAGCAGTTCTTC
CDR3 protein: CASSLMGNPGAYNEQFF
D gene: .
J gene: TRBJ2-1
clone size: .
V gene: TRBV14

CDR3 DNA: TGTGCCAGCAGCCAAGCCCTTAGCGGGAGGGCCTTAGGGGAGTGGGAGACCCAGTACTTC
CDR3 protein: CASSQALSGRALGEWETQYF
D gene: TRBD2
J gene: TRBJ2-5
clone size: once
V gene: TRBV14

CDR3 DNA: TGTGCCAGCAGTTACACGCGGCGGACGGACCAGCCCCTCCACTTT
CDR3 protein: CASSYTRRTDQPLHF
D gene: .
J gene: TRBJ1-6
clone size: .
V gene: TRBV6-5

CDR3 DNA: TGTGCCAGCAGCTTGTACCTCCACCGCTACGAGCAGTACTTC
CDR3 protein: CASSLYLHRYEQYF
D gene: .
J gene: TRBJ2-7
clone size: .
V gene: TRBV5-5

CDR3 DNA: TGTGCCAGCAGTCGGGACAGTGCACCTTATAGCAATCAGCCCCAGCATTTT
CDR3 protein: CASSRDSAPYSNQPQHF
D gene: TRBD1
J gene: TRBJ1-5
clone size: .
V gene: TRBV7-9

CDR3 DNA: TGTGCCAGCAGGAAACAGTTTATGGACAAAAACATTCAGTACTTC
CDR3 protein: CASRKQFMDKNIQYF
D gene: .
J gene: TRBJ2-4
clone size: .
V gene: TRBV27

CDR3 DNA: TGCGCCAGCAGCCGCCCCGGGAGCACTGAAGCTTTCTTT
CDR3 protein: CASSRPGSTEAFF
D gene: .
J gene: TRBJ1-1
clone size: .
V gene: TRBV5-1

CDR3 DNA: TGTGCCAGCAGCCAAGATAGTAGACTAGCTGGGTACACAGATACGCAGTATTTT
CDR3 protein: CASSQDSRLAGYTDTQYF
D gene: TRBD2
J gene: TRBJ2-3
clone size: .
V gene: TRBV4-2

CDR3 DNA: TGCAGCGTTGGGGGACTAGCGGGAGAAAAGTTCTTC
CDR3 protein: CSVGGLAGEKFF
D gene: TRBD2
J gene: TRBJ2-1
clone size: .
V gene: TRBV29-1

CDR3 DNA: TGTGCCAGCAGCCTAACAGGACCTATGAACACTGAAGCTTTCTTT
CDR3 protein: CASSLTGPMNTEAFF
D gene: .
J gene: TRBJ1-1
clone size: .
V gene: TRBV5-4